Below, one T cell receptor beta chain is given with its context. Patients were newly diagnosed with stage II-IVA oral cavity squamous cell carcinoma without prior systemic or radiation treatment. PBMC libraries mostly used approximately 500 ng of input genomic DNA, with six replicates per sample. Method: immunoSEQ multiplex PCR; TCRdb's copy keeps in-frame clones and lacks some. This table holds about 15,000 clones, approximately 71% found once. Per the germline V gene, CDR1 is SNHLY and CDR2 is FYNNEI. The ends were cut back, 3 bases at V and 3 bases at J, with 12 bases in the middle. The CDR3 contains 14 residues. This entry belongs to a study of neoadjuvant anti-PD-1 for oral cavity cancer.

This material consisted of PBMCs, taken before nivolumab (anti-PD-1) treatment. The chain is built from TRBV2 and TRBJ2-7; D may be TRBD1 (6 bases). This TCR was recovered from a person aged 40 to 85 with oral cavity squamous cell carcinoma. The CDR3 loop is CASSDWDTFYEQYF. CDR3 in DNA: TGTGCCAGCAGTGATTGGGACACCTTCTACGAGCAGTACTTC.